This entry lists 25 T cell receptor beta chains sequenced from one sample in a study of T cell responses to AZD1222 COVID-19 vaccine. Profiled with immunoSEQ multiplex PCR; TCRdb holds only in-frame clones, not every one. The table lists over 130,000 clones, around 94% of them singletons. The source material was peripheral blood, sampled on day 0 of AZD1222 vaccination. The receptors come from an adult in good health.

This clone has just one count. For the CDR3, the DNA is TGCAGCGTCCGCGGACTAGCGGGGGGAAGCTCCTACGAGCAGTACGTC. It specifies CSVRGLAGGSSYEQYV. V gene TRBV29-1 combines with J gene TRBJ2-7; 14 positions agree with TRBD2. The CDR3 length is 16 residues. V dropped 6 bases and J dropped 0; count of bases not matched to a gene: 7. Germline V gene sequence: CDR1 SQVTM, CDR2 ANQGSEA.

V gene TRBV12-3 or TRBV12-4 combines with J gene TRBJ1-4, with 8 bases that match TRBD1. J lost 8 bases, V lost 5 bases, and 4 bases had no gene match. CDR3 length equals 13 residues. The CDR3 DNA sequence: TGTGCCAGCAGTCCTCGACAGGGGGAAAAACTGTTTTTT. This translates into CASSPRQGEKLFF.

The chain links TRBV12-3 or TRBV12-4 to TRBJ2-7; D remains ambiguous. The ends were cut back, 3 bases at V and 2 bases at J, with 8 bases in the middle. The CDR3 covers 13 residues. In DNA, the CDR3 is TGTGCCAGCAGTTTTGGGTTAACCTACGAGCAGTACGTC. This gives the protein CASSFGLTYEQYV.

This clone is a singleton in its sample. The chain uses TRBV20-1 and TRBJ2-1; D remains unclear. V shed 3 bases and J shed 0 bases, with 15 bases lying between them. CDR1 is DFQATT, CDR2 SNEGSKA, per germline (reference sequence). The length of the CDR3 is 16 residues. The CDR3 bases are TGCAGTGCTAGTTTGGCTCGGGCCTACTCCTACAATGAGCAGTTCTTC. It encodes CSASLARAYSYNEQFF.

The chain has TRBV18 and TRBJ1-1; D is perhaps TRBD1 (6 bases). The V gene's germline CDR1 is KGHSH and CDR2 LQKENI. CDR3 length: 13 amino acids. The V and J ends lost 3 bases and 6 bases respectively, with 11 bases between them. The CDR3 is CASSPQGTSEAFF. The CDR3 nucleotides read TGTGCCAGCTCACCTCAGGGGACCTCTGAAGCTTTCTTT.

V is TRBV30 and J is TRBJ1-5; D gene uncertain. V was trimmed by 2 bases and J by 2 bases, leaving 10 bases between them. The CDR3 is 14 residues long. The V gene's germline CDR1 is GTSNPN and CDR2 SVGIG (reference sequence). The CDR3 sequence: CAWSSLTGNQPQHF. The CDR3 DNA follows: TGTGCCTGGAGTTCTTTAACCGGCAATCAGCCCCAGCATTTT.

This chain uses TRBV28 with TRBJ1-2, with TRBD1 matching 9 bases. This CDR3 is 15 amino acids long. J gave up 4 bases and V 6 bases, and 9 bases lay outside the gene matches. Germline CDR1 MDHEN, CDR2 SYDVKM. The CDR3 spells CASSLPGTGTYGYTF. The CDR3 nucleotides are TGTGCCAGCAGCCTTCCCGGGACAGGGACCTATGGCTACACCTTC.

This clone was recorded a few times. The chain has TRBV6-4 and TRBJ2-3; the match to TRBD2 covers 16 bases. Germline values: CDR1 MRHNA, CDR2 SNTAGT. This CDR3 has 17 amino acids. The V and J ends lost 2 bases and 2 bases, in that order; junction bases with no gene match: 1. CDR3: CASSDGTSGGATDTQYF. CDR3 sequence (DNA): TGTGCCAGCAGTGACGGGACTAGCGGGGGGGCCACAGATACGCAGTATTTT.

This clone was seen just once. The V and J genes are TRBV5-1 and TRBJ1-1; D perhaps matches TRBD1 (5 bases). CDR1 and CDR2 from the germline V gene are SGHRS and YFSETQ. The V gene lost 0 bases and the J gene lost 3 bases, with 12 bases spanning the gap. This CDR3 region has 15 residues. In nucleotides, the CDR3 is TGCGCCAGCAGCTTGGTGTCGCCGGGGGACACTGAAGCTTTCTTT. It translates to CASSLVSPGDTEAFF.

This chain connects TRBV5-4 to TRBJ1-6; 7 bases agree with TRBD1. The V gene's germline CDR1 is SGHNT and CDR2 YYREEE (reference sequence). CDR3 length: 15 amino acids. The V and J ends lost 8 bases and 10 bases, in that order; junction bases with no gene match: 15. This CDR3 is CASYTTGEGRSPLHF. CDR3 in DNA: TGTGCCAGTTATACTACAGGGGAGGGAAGGTCACCCCTCCACTTT.

The chain joins TRBV28 to TRBJ1-2; D gene uncertain. CDR3 size: 16 residues. From germline, CDR1 is MDHEN and CDR2 SYDVKM. V dropped 6 bases and J dropped 4 bases, with 21 bases sitting between them. The CDR3 bases are TGTGCCAGCAGCTCCGATCTGGGAGGGCAGAGCTATGGCTACACCTTC. It translates to CASSSDLGGQSYGYTF.

The V call is TRBV6-5, the J call TRBJ1-2; a possible D gene is TRBD1 (5 bases). V was clipped by 6 bases and J by 2 bases, with 10 bases between them. There are 13 residues in the CDR3. Germline CDR1 and CDR2: MNHEY and SVGAGI. The CDR3 DNA is TGTGCCAGCAGCCTGACAGTGAACTATGGCTACACCTTC. Protein sequence: CASSLTVNYGYTF.

The chain employs TRBV4-1 and TRBJ2-2; D might be TRBD2 (6 bases). Per the germline V gene, CDR1 is MGHRA and CDR2 is YSYEKL. The V end was cut by 3 bases, the J end by 7 bases, with 9 bases between. CDR3 length: 13 residues. The CDR3 region has the DNA TGCGCCAGCAGCCACCTTAGCGGCGGGGAGCTGTTTTTT. Protein: CASSHLSGGELFF.

The chain links TRBV5-4 to TRBJ2-3, with 9 positions matching TRBD2. CDR1 SGHNT and CDR2 YYREEE come from the germline V gene (reference sequence). There are 17 residues in the CDR3. J gave up 4 bases and V 2 bases, and 11 bases lay outside the gene matches. The CDR3 DNA is TGTGCCAGCAGCTTTTTTAGCGGGAGAATTCAGGCAGATACGCAGTATTTT. It codes for CASSFFSGRIQADTQYF.

This chain connects TRBV29-1 to TRBJ1-3; maybe TRBD1 (6 bases). The CDR3 runs to 12 residues. Between the trimmed V and J ends, which lost 7 bases and 3 bases, there was a span of 10 bases. CDR1 SQVTM and CDR2 ANQGSEA come from the germline V gene. In DNA, the CDR3 is TGCAGCGGGGGGCAAGATGGAAACACCATATATTTT. This encodes CSGGQDGNTIYF.

The rearrangement links TRBV6-5 to TRBJ1-6; D remains unclear. Trimming pared 2 bases from V and 8 bases from J, leaving 7 bases between. Germline CDR1 is MNHEY and CDR2 is SVGAGI. The CDR3 is made up of 13 amino acids. The CDR3 region has the DNA TGTGCCAGCAGTTACGGGCGGGATTCACCCCTCCACTTT. This encodes CASSYGRDSPLHF.

The gene calls are TRBV6-2 or TRBV6-3 and TRBJ2-1; 9 bases map to TRBD1. The CDR3 covers 14 residues. Per the germline V gene, CDR1 is MNHEY and CDR2 is SVGEGT. J was trimmed by 8 bases and V by 5 bases; bases with no gene match: 7. CDR3 residues: CASSTGQGRYEQFF. As DNA, the CDR3 is TGTGCCAGCAGTACAGGACAGGGGAGGTATGAGCAGTTCTTC.

V is TRBV19 and J is TRBJ2-4; the D gene is possibly TRBD2 (5 bases). Per germline, CDR1 LNHDA and CDR2 SQIVND (reference sequence). This CDR3 has 15 amino acids. The V and J ends lost 5 bases and 6 bases respectively, with 17 bases between them. The CDR3 DNA sequence: TGTGCCAGTAGTCCTAGGGCTCACGGAGGAAACATTCAGTACTTC. This encodes CASSPRAHGGNIQYF.

This clone was seen once. V gene TRBV28 combines with J gene TRBJ1-4; D perhaps matches TRBD1 (5 bases). The CDR3 has 16 residues. The V and J ends lost 2 bases and 2 bases respectively, with 12 bases between them. CDR1 and CDR2 (germline): MDHEN, SYDVKM. The DNA of the CDR3 is TGTGCCAGCAGTTTACCAGGGTTGACGACTAATGAAAAACTGTTTTTT. It yields the protein CASSLPGLTTNEKLFF.

The chain links TRBV5-4 to TRBJ2-1; D remains ambiguous. The CDR3 is 12 amino acids. The V gene lost 0 bases and the J gene lost 7 bases, with 5 bases spanning the gap. Germline CDR1 SGHNT, CDR2 YYREEE (reference sequence). The CDR3 spells CASSLDGNEQFF. In nucleotides, the CDR3 is TGTGCCAGCAGCTTGGATGGGAATGAGCAGTTCTTC.

The chain joins TRBV7-9 to TRBJ2-6, with a possible D match to TRBD1 (6 bases). The CDR3 runs to 19 residues. Germline CDR1 reads SEHNR; CDR2 reads FQNEAQ (reference sequence). The V end was cut by 1 base, the J end by 0 bases, with 16 bases between. The CDR3 is CASSLGMGHLYSGANVLTF. CDR3 sequence (DNA): TGTGCCAGCAGCTTAGGAATGGGACACCTATACTCTGGGGCCAACGTCCTGACTTTC. The entire variable domain, with the rest obtained from reference TRBV7-9 and TRBJ2-6, is as follows: DTGVSQNPRHKITKRGQNVTFRCDPISEHNRLYWYRQTLGQGPEFLTYFQNEAQLEKSRLLSDRFSAERPKGSFSTLEIQRTEQGDSAMYLCASSLGMGHLYSGANVLTFGAGSRLTVL.

The J gene is TRBJ1-5, the V gene TRBV6-5; no clear D. Germline lookup yields CDR1 MNHEY and CDR2 SVGAGI. This CDR3 contains 15 residues. With 4 bases removed from V and 1 base from J, the gap between germline ends came to 11 bases. The CDR3 bases are TGTGCCAGCAGTTCCCCGGAGGGCAGCAATCAGCCCCAGCATTTT. It codes for CASSSPEGSNQPQHF.

The gene calls are TRBV4-1 and TRBJ2-2, with 8 bases identical to TRBD1. V lost 6 bases to trimming and J lost 1 base; unmatched junction nucleotides: 4. In germline, CDR1 is MGHRA, CDR2 YSYEKL. This CDR3 is 15 amino acids long. DNA of the CDR3: TGCGCCAGCAGATGGACAGGGAAGAACACCGGGGAGCTGTTTTTT. Encoded protein: CASRWTGKNTGELFF.

The chain uses TRBV25-1 and TRBJ1-6, with TRBD1 matching 10 bases. Germline-derived CDR1 and CDR2 are MGHDK and SYGVNS. The CDR3 loop spans 15 amino acids. V lost 8 bases to trimming and J lost 10 bases; unmatched junction nucleotides: 11. This CDR3 is CASQAPGQGHSPLHF. DNA for the CDR3: TGTGCCAGCCAGGCCCCGGGACAGGGGCACTCACCCCTCCACTTT.

The chain is built from TRBV18 and TRBJ1-4, with D uncertain. V shed 3 bases and J shed 8 bases, with 13 bases lying between them. Germline lookup yields CDR1 KGHSH and CDR2 LQKENI. This CDR3 has 14 residues. The CDR3 spells CASSPAEGLEKLFF. In DNA form, the CDR3 reads TGTGCCAGCTCACCCGCGGAAGGACTCGAAAAACTGTTTTTT. The full variable domain, in which reference TRBV18 and TRBJ1-4 provide the parts outside the CDR3, is NAGVMQNPRHLVRRRGQEARLRCSPMKGHSHVYWYRQLPEEGLKFMVYLQKENIIDESGMPKERFSAEFPKEGPSILRIQQVVRGDSAAYFCASSPAEGLEKLFFGSGTQLSVL.